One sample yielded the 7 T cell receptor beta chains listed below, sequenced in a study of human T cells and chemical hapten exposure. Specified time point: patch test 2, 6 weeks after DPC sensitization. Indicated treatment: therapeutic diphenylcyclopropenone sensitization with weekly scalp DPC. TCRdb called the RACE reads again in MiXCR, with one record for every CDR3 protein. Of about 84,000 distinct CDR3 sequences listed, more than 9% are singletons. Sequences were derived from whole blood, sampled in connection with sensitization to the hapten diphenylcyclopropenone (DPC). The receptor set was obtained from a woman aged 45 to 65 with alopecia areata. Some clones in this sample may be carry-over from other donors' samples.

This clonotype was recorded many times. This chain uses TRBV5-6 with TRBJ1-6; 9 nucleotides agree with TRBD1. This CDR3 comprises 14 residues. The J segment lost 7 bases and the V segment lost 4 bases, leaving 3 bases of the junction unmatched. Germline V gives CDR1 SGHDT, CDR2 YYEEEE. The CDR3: CASSPGTGNSPLHF. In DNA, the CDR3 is TGTGCCAGCAGCCCCGGGACAGGGAATTCACCCCTCCACTTT.

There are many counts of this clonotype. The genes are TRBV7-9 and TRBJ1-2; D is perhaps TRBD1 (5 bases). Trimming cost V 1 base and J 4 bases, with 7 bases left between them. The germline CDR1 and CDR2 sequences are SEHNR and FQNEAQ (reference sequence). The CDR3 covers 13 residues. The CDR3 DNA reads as TGTGCCAGCAGCTTAGGGGGACCCTATGGCTACACCTTC. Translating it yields CASSLGGPYGYTF.

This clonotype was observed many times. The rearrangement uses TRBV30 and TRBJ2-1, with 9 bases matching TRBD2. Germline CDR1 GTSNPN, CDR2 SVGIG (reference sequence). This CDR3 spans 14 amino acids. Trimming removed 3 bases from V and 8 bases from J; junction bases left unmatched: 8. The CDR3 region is CAWRREGRIDEQFF. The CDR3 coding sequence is TGTGCCTGGAGGCGGGAGGGCCGGATTGATGAGCAGTTCTTC.

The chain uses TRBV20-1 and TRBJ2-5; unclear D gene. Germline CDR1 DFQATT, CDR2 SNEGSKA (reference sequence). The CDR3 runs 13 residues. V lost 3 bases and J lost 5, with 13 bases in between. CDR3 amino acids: CSASSTVGETQYF. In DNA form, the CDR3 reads TGCAGTGCTAGTTCTACTGTAGGGGAGACCCAGTACTTC.

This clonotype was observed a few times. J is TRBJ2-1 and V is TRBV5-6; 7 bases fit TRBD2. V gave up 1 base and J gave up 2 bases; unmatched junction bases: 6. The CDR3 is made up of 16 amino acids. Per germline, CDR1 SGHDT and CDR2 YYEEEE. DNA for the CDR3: TGTGCCAGCAGCTTGTTTGCGGGAGTGGCCTACAATGAGCAGTTCTTC. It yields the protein CASSLFAGVAYNEQFF. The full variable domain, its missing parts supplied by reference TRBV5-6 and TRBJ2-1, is DAGVTQSPTHLIKTRGQQVTLRCSPKSGHDTVSWYQQALGQGPQFIFQYYEEEERQRGNFPDRFSGHQFPNYSSELNVNALLLGDSALYLCASSLFAGVAYNEQFFGPGTRLTVL.

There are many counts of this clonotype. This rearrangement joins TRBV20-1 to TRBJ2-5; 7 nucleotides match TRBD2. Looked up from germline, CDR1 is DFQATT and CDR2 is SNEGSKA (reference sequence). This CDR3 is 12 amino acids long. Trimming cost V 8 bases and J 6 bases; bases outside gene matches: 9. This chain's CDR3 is CSSNGGRKTQYF. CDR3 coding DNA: TGCAGTTCAAATGGCGGGAGAAAGACCCAGTACTTC.

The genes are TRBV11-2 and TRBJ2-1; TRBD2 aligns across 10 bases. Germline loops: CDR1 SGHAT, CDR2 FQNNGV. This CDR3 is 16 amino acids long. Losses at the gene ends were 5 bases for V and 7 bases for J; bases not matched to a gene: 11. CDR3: CASSVGTSAYWNEQFF. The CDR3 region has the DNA TGTGCCAGCAGCGTCGGGACTAGCGCGTACTGGAATGAGCAGTTCTTC.